This is a list of T cell receptor beta chains from one sample in a study of human T cells and chemical hapten exposure. TCRdb used MiXCR to reprocess the RACE reads, holding one entry per CDR3 protein. Of nearly 350,000 distinct CDR3 sequences in the sample, roughly 6.9% were seen once. Source: whole blood, taken in connection with sensitization to the hapten diphenylcyclopropenone (DPC). The receptors were gathered from a woman aged 18-29 years with alopecia areata. Some clones in this sample may be carry-over from other donors' samples. Each CDR3 is given with its conserved first and last residue. Each record gives: CDR3 protein, CDR3 DNA, clone size, J gene, V gene, D gene. D genes are given only for firm matches. A clone size is listed for some rows: how often the clone was seen (once, few, many), or a class if it is expanded.

CASSLRRQETQYF TGTGCCAGCAGCTTACGCAGGCAAGAGACCCAGTACTTC many TRBJ2-5 TRBV7-6 -
CSAPVSQNTYEQYF TGCAGTGCTCCCGTATCCCAGAACACCTACGAGCAGTACTTC few TRBJ2-7 TRBV20-1 -
CASSSRDSAETQYF TGTGCCAGCAGCTCCAGGGATTCGGCGGAGACCCAGTACTTC - TRBJ2-5 TRBV7-8 -
CASSEWNSKATDTQYF TGTGCCAGCAGTGAATGGAACTCCAAGGCAACAGATACGCAGTATTTT - TRBJ2-3 TRBV25-1 -
CASSQDHGNQPQHF TGTGCCAGCAGCCAAGATCACGGCAATCAGCCCCAGCATTTT - TRBJ1-5 TRBV3-1 -
CASSGSRDRIYNEQFF TGTGCCAGCAGCGGCAGCCGGGACAGGATTTACAATGAGCAGTTCTTC few TRBJ2-1 TRBV5-6 TRBD1
CASSYGTPYEQYF TGTGCCAGCAGTTATGGGACCCCCTACGAGCAGTACTTC few TRBJ2-7 TRBV28 -
CATSSVPRDTIYF TGTGCCACCAGCAGTGTCCCGCGGGACACCATATATTTT - TRBJ1-3 TRBV15 -
CASTKAGAPNEQLF TGTGCCAGCACCAAAGCGGGGGCGCCTAATGAGCAGCTCTTC once TRBJ2-1 TRBV3-1 TRBD2
CASSSWRVRYEQYF TGTGCCAGCAGTTCCTGGAGGGTCCGCTACGAGCAGTACTTC few TRBJ2-7 TRBV6-6 -
CAISETGGTDTQYF TGTGCCATCAGTGAGACGGGGGGCACAGATACGCAGTATTTT many TRBJ2-3 TRBV10-3 -
CASSLSGIQGWNSPLHF TGCGCCAGCAGCTTGTCCGGTATCCAAGGGTGGAATTCACCCCTCCACTTT - TRBJ1-6 TRBV5-1 -
CASSYSVTMNTEAFF TGTGCCAGCAGTTATAGTGTGACCATGAACACTGAAGCTTTCTTT - TRBJ1-1 TRBV6-5 -
CASSHLGDEAFF TGTGCCAGCAGCCACCTGGGGGATGAAGCTTTCTTT many TRBJ1-1 TRBV5-5 -
CASSLALAGSSYEQYF TGTGCCAGCAGCTTAGCGCTGGCGGGGAGCTCCTACGAGCAGTACTTC few TRBJ2-7 TRBV7-9 -
CASSLAPGGGARTDTQYF TGTGCCAGCAGCTTAGCCCCTGGGGGGGGGGCCCGCACAGATACGCAGTATTTT - TRBJ2-3 TRBV7-2 -
CASSLGSGTGPGANVLTF TGTGCCAGCAGCTTAGGCTCCGGGACAGGGCCTGGGGCCAACGTCCTGACTTTC - TRBJ2-6 TRBV7-9 TRBD1
CASSLASGATDTQYF TGTGCCAGCAGCTTAGCGAGCGGGGCCACAGATACGCAGTATTTT many TRBJ2-3 TRBV7-2 TRBD2
CASSFTNSYNSPLHF TGTGCCAGCAGCTTTACCAATTCCTATAATTCACCCCTCCACTTT many TRBJ1-6 TRBV7-3 -
CASSPRRKYTEAFF TGTGCCAGCAGCCCCAGGCGGAAATACACTGAAGCTTTCTTT few TRBJ1-1 TRBV7-2 -
CASSFRDQGPRAFF TGTGCCAGCAGCTTTAGGGACCAGGGCCCGAGAGCTTTCTTT many TRBJ1-1 TRBV11-2 -
CASSLGYTGNTIYF TGTGCCAGCAGCTTAGGGTACACTGGAAACACCATATATTTT - TRBJ1-3 TRBV7-6 -
CASSIGTSVEETQYF TGTGCCAGTAGTATCGGGACTAGCGTTGAAGAGACCCAGTACTTC many TRBJ2-5 TRBV19 TRBD2
CSAGTGYYEQYF TGCAGTGCTGGTACAGGGTACTACGAGCAGTACTTC - TRBJ2-7 TRBV20-1 -
CASSLSDTEAFF TGTGCCAGCAGCCTTTCGGACACTGAAGCTTTCTTT few TRBJ1-1 TRBV3-1 -
CAISVGETQYF TGTGCCATCAGTGTAGGTGAGACCCAGTACTTC - TRBJ2-5 TRBV10-3 -
CASRDSDRVVSPLHF TGTGCCAGCAGAGACTCCGACAGGGTCGTTTCACCCCTCCACTTT few TRBJ1-6 TRBV6-2/TRBV6-3 TRBD1
CASSLSSGGAYETQYF TGTGCCAGCAGTTTGTCTAGCGGGGGGGCCTATGAGACCCAGTACTTC few TRBJ2-5 TRBV12-3/TRBV12-4 TRBD2
CASSYSTGPNYGYTF TGTGCCAGCAGTTACTCGACCGGCCCTAACTATGGCTACACCTTC many TRBJ1-2 TRBV6-6 -
CASSPTGTGKGYTF TGTGCCAGCAGTCCTACCGGGACAGGGAAAGGCTACACCTTC many TRBJ1-2 TRBV25-1 TRBD1
CATSSRDFASDTIYF TGTGCCACCAGCAGCCGGGACTTCGCATCGGACACCATATATTTT - TRBJ1-3 TRBV15 -
CASSLNGRETQYF TGTGCCAGCAGCTTAAACGGGAGAGAGACCCAGTACTTC many TRBJ2-5 TRBV11-2 -
CAISEEDRADGYTF TGTGCCATCAGTGAGGAGGACAGGGCGGATGGCTACACCTTC - TRBJ1-2 TRBV10-3 TRBD1
CASSRMSATNEKLFF TGTGCCAGCAGCCGGATGAGTGCAACTAATGAAAAACTGTTTTTT few TRBJ1-4 TRBV7-8 -
CASSTGAGELFF TGTGCCAGCAGCACGGGGGCCGGGGAGCTGTTTTTT few TRBJ2-2 TRBV7-9 -
CASIEGTALNTEAFF TGTGCCAGCATAGAGGGGACAGCATTGAACACTGAAGCTTTCTTT - TRBJ1-1 TRBV6-1 TRBD1
CASRLRQEENTGELFF TGTGCCAGCAGACTCCGACAGGAAGAGAACACCGGGGAGCTGTTTTTT many TRBJ2-2 TRBV28 -
CSSWTSGGTDTQYF TGCAGCTCTTGGACTAGCGGGGGCACAGATACGCAGTATTTT few TRBJ2-3 TRBV29-1 TRBD2
CASSATTLNTEAFF TGTGCCAGCAGCGCAACGACACTGAACACTGAAGCTTTCTTT - TRBJ1-1 TRBV7-9 -
CASSFGGTEAFF TGTGCCAGCAGTTTCGGAGGTACTGAAGCTTTCTTT many TRBJ1-1 TRBV12-3/TRBV12-4 -
CSARDRLAGDTDTQYF TGCAGTGCTAGAGATCGGCTAGCGGGGGACACAGATACGCAGTATTTT few TRBJ2-3 TRBV20-1 TRBD2
CSATGGLYNSPLHF TGCAGTGCTACAGGGGGTCTCTATAATTCACCCCTCCACTTT - TRBJ1-6 TRBV20-1 TRBD1
CASSLGHRYEQYF TGTGCCAGCAGCTTGGGACATCGCTACGAGCAGTACTTC many TRBJ2-7 TRBV7-9 -
CASRLGPATTTYEQYF TGCGCCAGCAGACTTGGCCCAGCCACCACCACTTACGAGCAGTACTTC - TRBJ2-7 TRBV5-1 -
CASTLMEGTNTEAFF TGTGCCAGCACCCTGATGGAGGGCACGAACACTGAAGCTTTCTTT few TRBJ1-1 TRBV12-3/TRBV12-4 -
CASMNPGTGSSANTGELFF TGTGCCAGTATGAACCCCGGGACAGGTTCCAGCGCCAACACCGGGGAGCTGTTTTTT - TRBJ2-2 TRBV27 TRBD1
CASSQDRGQGTYEQYF TGCGCCAGCAGCCAAGATCGTGGACAGGGGACGTACGAGCAGTACTTC many TRBJ2-7 TRBV4-1 TRBD1
CASSSLGTRAYEQYF TGTGCCAGCAGCTCTCTCGGGACTAGAGCCTACGAGCAGTACTTC few TRBJ2-7 TRBV5-4 TRBD2
CASGTSGQVNYNEQFF TGTGCCAGCGGTACTTCGGGACAGGTAAACTACAATGAGCAGTTCTTC many TRBJ2-1 TRBV27 TRBD1
CASVAGGISYNEQFF TGTGCCAGCGTAGCGGGGGGGATCTCCTACAATGAGCAGTTCTTC few TRBJ2-1 TRBV5-6 TRBD2